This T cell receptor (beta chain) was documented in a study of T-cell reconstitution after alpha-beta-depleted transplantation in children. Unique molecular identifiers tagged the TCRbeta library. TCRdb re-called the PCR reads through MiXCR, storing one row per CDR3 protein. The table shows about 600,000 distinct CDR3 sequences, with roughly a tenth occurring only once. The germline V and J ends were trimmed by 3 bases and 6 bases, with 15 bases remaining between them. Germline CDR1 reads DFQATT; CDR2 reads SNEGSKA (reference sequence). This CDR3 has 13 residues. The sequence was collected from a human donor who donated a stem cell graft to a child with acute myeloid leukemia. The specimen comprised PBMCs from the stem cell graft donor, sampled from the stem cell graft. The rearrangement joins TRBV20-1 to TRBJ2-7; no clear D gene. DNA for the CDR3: TGCAGTGCTAGGCCTCCACAAAGTCCCGAGCAGTACTTC. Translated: CSARPPQSPEQYF.